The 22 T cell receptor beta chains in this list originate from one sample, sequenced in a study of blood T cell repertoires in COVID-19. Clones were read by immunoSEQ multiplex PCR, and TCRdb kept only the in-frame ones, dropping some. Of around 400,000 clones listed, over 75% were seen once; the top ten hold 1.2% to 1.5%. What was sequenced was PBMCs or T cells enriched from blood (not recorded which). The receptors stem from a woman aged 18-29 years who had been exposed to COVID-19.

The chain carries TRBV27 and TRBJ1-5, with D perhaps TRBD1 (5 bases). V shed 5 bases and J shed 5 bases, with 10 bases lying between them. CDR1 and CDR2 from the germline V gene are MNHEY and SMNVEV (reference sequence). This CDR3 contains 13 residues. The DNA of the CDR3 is TGTGCCAGCAGTAGATGGGGGGATCAGCCCCAGCATTTT. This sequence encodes CASSRWGDQPQHF.

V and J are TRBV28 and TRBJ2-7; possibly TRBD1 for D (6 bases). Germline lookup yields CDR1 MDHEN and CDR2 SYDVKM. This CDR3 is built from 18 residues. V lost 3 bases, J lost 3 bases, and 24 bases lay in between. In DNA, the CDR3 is TGTGCCAGCAGTTTTTACTCCGCTCTAGCAGGGGCGAACTACGAGCAGTACTTC. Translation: CASSFYSALAGANYEQYF.

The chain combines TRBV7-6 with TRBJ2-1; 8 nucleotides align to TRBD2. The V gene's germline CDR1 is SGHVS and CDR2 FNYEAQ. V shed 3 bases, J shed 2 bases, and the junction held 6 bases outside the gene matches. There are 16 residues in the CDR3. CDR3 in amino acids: CASSFSGDITYNEQFF. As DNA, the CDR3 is TGTGCCAGCAGCTTTAGCGGGGACATTACCTACAATGAGCAGTTCTTC.

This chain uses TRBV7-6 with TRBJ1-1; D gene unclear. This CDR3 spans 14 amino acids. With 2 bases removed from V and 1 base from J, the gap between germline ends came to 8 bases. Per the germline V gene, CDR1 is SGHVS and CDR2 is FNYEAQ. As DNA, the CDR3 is TGTGCCAGCAGCTTAACCGGAGAGAACACTGAAGCTTTCTTT. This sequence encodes CASSLTGENTEAFF.

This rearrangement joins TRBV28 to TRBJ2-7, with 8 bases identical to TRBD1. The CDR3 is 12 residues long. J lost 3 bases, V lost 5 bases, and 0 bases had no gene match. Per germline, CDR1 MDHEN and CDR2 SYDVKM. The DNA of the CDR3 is TGTGCCAGCAGTACAGGGGGCTACGAGCAGTACTTC. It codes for CASSTGGYEQYF.

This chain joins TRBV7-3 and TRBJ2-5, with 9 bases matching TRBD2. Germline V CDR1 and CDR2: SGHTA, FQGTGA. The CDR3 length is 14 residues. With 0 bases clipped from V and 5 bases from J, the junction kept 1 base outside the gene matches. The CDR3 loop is CASSLTGTSETQYF. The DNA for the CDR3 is TGTGCCAGCAGCTTAACGGGGACTAGCGAGACCCAGTACTTC.

This chain's CDR3 is CASSRQGSYIAFF. The CDR3 DNA is TGTGCCAGCAGTCGACAGGGGAGTTATATAGCTTTCTTT. The genes are TRBV28 and TRBJ1-1, with 8 bases lining up with TRBD1. The CDR3 loop spans 13 amino acids. Looked up from germline, CDR1 is MDHEN and CDR2 is SYDVKM. V lost 5 bases and J lost 10; bases outside the gene matches: 9.

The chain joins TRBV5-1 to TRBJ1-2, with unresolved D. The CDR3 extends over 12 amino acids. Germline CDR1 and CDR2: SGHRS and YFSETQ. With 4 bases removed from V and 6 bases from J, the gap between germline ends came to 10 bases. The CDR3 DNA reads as TGCGCCAGCAGCCCAAGAACAGATGGCTACACCTTC. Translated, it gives CASSPRTDGYTF.

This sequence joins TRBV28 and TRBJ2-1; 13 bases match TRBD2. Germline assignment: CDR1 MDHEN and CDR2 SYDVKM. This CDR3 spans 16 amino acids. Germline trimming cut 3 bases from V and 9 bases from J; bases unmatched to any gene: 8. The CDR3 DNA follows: TGTGCCAGCAGTTTCATGGGGACTAGCGGGAAGGGTGAGCAGTTCTTC. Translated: CASSFMGTSGKGEQFF.

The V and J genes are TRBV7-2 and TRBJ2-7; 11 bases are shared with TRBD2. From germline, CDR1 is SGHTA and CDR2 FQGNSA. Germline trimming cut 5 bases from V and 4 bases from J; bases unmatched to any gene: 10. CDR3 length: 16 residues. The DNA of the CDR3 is TGTGCCAGCAGCCTAACTTTAGCGGGAGGGGTTTACGAGCAGTACTTC. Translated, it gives CASSLTLAGGVYEQYF.

CDR3 DNA sequence: TGTGCCAGCAGTTACGTGGGGCTACGAGAGCAGTTCTTC. Protein product: CASSYVGLREQFF. V and J are TRBV6-2 or TRBV6-3 and TRBJ2-1; tentatively, D is TRBD1 (5 bases). The V and J ends lost 2 bases and 10 bases respectively, with 12 bases between them. Germline V gene lookup returns CDR1 MNHEY and CDR2 SVGEGT. This CDR3 comprises 13 residues.

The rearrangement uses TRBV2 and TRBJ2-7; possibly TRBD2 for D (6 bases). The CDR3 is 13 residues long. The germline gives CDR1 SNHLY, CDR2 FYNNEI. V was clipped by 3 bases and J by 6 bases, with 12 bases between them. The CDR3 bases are TGTGCCAGCAGTGAGGGGGGAGTCGGCGAGCAGTACTTC. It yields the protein CASSEGGVGEQYF.

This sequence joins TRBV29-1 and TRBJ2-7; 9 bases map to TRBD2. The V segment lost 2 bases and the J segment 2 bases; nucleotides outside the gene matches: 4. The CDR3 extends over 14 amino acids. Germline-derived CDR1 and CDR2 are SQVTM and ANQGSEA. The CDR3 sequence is CSVEPLAGTYEQYF. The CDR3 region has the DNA TGCAGCGTTGAACCCCTAGCGGGAACCTACGAGCAGTACTTC.

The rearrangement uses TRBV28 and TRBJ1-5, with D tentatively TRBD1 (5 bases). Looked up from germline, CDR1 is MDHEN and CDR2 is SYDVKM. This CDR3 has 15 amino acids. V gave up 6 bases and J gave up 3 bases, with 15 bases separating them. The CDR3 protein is CASRVGGGLNQPQHF. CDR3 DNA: TGTGCCAGCAGAGTCGGGGGGGGACTCAATCAGCCCCAGCATTTT.

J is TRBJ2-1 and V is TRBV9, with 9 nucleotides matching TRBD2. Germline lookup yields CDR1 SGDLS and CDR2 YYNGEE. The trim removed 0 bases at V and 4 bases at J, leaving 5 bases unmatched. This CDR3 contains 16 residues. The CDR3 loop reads CASSVGAGGLYNEQFF. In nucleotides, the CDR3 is TGTGCCAGCAGCGTAGGGGCGGGAGGGCTTTACAATGAGCAGTTCTTC. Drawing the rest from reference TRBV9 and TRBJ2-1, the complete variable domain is DSGVTQTPKHLITATGQRVTLRCSPRSGDLSVYWYQQSLDQGLQFLIQYYNGEERAKGNILERFSAQQFPDLHSELNLSSLELGDSALYFCASSVGAGGLYNEQFFGPGTRLTVL.

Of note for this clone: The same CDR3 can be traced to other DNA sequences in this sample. Here the CDR3 reads CASSLLAGNTGELFF. Written as DNA, the CDR3 is TGTGCCAGCAGCCTCCTAGCGGGAAACACCGGGGAGCTGTTTTTT. The chain joins TRBV28 to TRBJ2-2; 9 positions agree with TRBD2. The ends lost 6 bases at V and 2 bases at J; junction bases unmatched: 4. Germline V gene lookup returns CDR1 MDHEN and CDR2 SYDVKM. There are 15 residues in the CDR3.

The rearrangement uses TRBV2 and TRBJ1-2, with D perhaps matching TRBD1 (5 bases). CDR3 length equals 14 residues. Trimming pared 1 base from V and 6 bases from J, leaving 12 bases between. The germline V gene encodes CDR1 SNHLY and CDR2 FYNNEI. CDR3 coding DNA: TGTGCCAGCAGTGAAGGGGAGGGACGGAATGGCTACACCTTC. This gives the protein CASSEGEGRNGYTF.

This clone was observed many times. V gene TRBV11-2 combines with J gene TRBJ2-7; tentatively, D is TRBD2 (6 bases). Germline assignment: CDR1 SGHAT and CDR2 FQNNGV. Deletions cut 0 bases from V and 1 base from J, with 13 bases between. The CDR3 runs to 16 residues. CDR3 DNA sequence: TGTGCCAGCAGCTTAGATCACGGGGGTTGGTCCTACGAGCAGTACTTC. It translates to CASSLDHGGWSYEQYF.

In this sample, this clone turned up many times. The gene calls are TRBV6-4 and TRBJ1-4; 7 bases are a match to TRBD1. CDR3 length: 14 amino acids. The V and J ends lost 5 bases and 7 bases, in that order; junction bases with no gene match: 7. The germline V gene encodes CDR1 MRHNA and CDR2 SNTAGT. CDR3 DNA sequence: TGTGCCAGCAGTCCCCAGGCAGGGGGTGAAAAACTGTTTTTT. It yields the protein CASSPQAGGEKLFF.

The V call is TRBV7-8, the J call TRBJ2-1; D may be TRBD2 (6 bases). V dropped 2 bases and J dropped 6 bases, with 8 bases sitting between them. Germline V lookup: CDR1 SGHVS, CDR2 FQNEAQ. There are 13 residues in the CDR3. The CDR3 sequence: CASSLQTSNEQFF. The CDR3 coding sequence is TGTGCCAGCAGCTTACAGACTAGCAATGAGCAGTTCTTC.

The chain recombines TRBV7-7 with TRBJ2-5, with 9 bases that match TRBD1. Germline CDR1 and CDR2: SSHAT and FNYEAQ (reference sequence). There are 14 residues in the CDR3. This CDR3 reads CASGRQGEQETQYF. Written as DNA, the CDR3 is TGTGCTAGCGGCAGACAGGGGGAGCAAGAGACCCAGTACTTC.

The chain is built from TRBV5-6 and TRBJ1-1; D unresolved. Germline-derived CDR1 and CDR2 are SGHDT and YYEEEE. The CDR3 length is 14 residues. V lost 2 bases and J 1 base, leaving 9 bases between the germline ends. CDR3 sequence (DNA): TGTGCCAGCAGCTTATCATCCGGGAACACTGAAGCTTTCTTT. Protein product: CASSLSSGNTEAFF.